The following is a T cell receptor (beta chain) sequence with its context. What it binds is not known. The assay was immunoSEQ multiplex PCR, and TCRdb's table has in-frame clones only and misses some. This table holds almost 50,000 clones, roughly nine tenths found once. This entry comes from a study of OX40 agonist ivuxolimab in advanced cancers. Study background: Dose-escalation patients had hepatocellular carcinoma, melanoma, renal cell or head and neck cancer. 30% to 40% of patients had received prior checkpoint inhibitor therapy. Study-level findings and limits: Low normalized T-cell clonal expansion was additionally recorded for some nonresponders. At 0.1 to 3.0 mg/kg and by week 6, CD4+ and CD8+ T cells in the blood had expanded clonally.

V lost 0 bases, J lost 7 bases, and 10 bases lay in between. The CDR3 has 14 residues. CDR1 is MNHEY and CDR2 is SVGAGI in the germline V gene. This receptor was taken from an adult with an advanced solid tumor such as melanoma, head and neck, liver or kidney cancer. V gene TRBV6-5 combines with J gene TRBJ2-1; D unresolved. The specimen was CD4+ or CD8+ T cells sorted from blood, collected in a trial of the OX40 agonist ivuxolimab. The DNA for the CDR3 is TGTGCCAGCAGTTACTCGGAAGGGTGGAATGAGCAGTTCTTC. This encodes CASSYSEGWNEQFF.